This T cell receptor (beta chain) was identified during a study of blood T cell repertoires in COVID-19. This CDR3 comprises 17 residues. With 7 bases clipped from V and 1 base from J, the junction kept 8 bases outside the gene matches. The germline V gene has CDR1 LNHDA and CDR2 SQIVND (reference sequence). Recruits, aged about 18 to 90 years, lived in about two dozen US areas. Original methodology: Amplifying reference gene primers gave estimates of nucleated cell counts. The protocol was immunoSEQ multiplex PCR, while the TCRdb copy is restricted to in-frame clones and leaves out a portion. From that table come the V and J calls and clone size; the DNA was used to work out D and trimming. The sample lists around 300,000 clones, more than 80% occurring once.

The source of this sequence is a woman in her twenties or thirties who had recovered from COVID-19. This rearrangement joins TRBV19 to TRBJ2-2; 11 positions match TRBD1. The sample taken for sequencing was PBMCs or T cells enriched from blood (not recorded which). The CDR3 DNA follows: TGTGCCAGTACCCACAGGACAGGGGGCGGGAACACCGGGGAGCTGTTTTTT. Protein product: CASTHRTGGGNTGELFF.